This T cell receptor beta chain was recorded in a study of OX40 agonist ivuxolimab in advanced cancers. At the level of the study: In this cohort, patients received ivuxolimab, an agonistic anti-OX40 (CD134) antibody. Partial responses, seen in three patients, involved one hepatocellular carcinoma and two cutaneous melanomas.

This CDR3 has 12 amino acids. Trimming pared 6 bases from V and 4 bases from J, leaving 6 bases between. Germline V lookup: CDR1 MNHNY, CDR2 SVGAGI (reference sequence). Produced via immunoSEQ multiplex PCR; TCRdb's table is partial and in-frame only. Among tens of thousands of clones listed, approximately 82% were seen once. The material was CD4+ or CD8+ T cells sorted from blood, obtained in a trial of the OX40 agonist ivuxolimab. The chain couples TRBV6-6 to TRBJ2-2, with D hard to call. The sequence was collected from an adult with an advanced solid tumor such as melanoma, head and neck, liver or kidney cancer. DNA of the CDR3: TGTGCCAGCAGATTACCCACCGGGGAGCTGTTTTTT. It specifies CASRLPTGELFF.